One sample yielded the 30 T cell receptor beta chains listed below, sequenced in a study. TCRdb re-analysed the 5' RACE reads in MiXCR, keeping a single row per CDR3 protein. The sample includes about 10,000 distinct CDR3 sequences, 14% of them seen just once. Treg sorting used a CD4+CD25+CD127-/low gate. The material sequenced was Tregs sorted from blood. These receptor sequences come from a female donor with breast cancer.

This clonotype rates as medium-sized. This chain joins TRBV20-1 and TRBJ2-1; 14 bases map to TRBD2. The J segment lost 3 bases and the V segment lost 2 bases, leaving 12 bases of the junction unmatched. Germline V CDR1 and CDR2: DFQATT, SNEGSKA (reference sequence). The CDR3 length is 19 residues. The CDR3 loop reads CSARPAGTSGRINYNEQFF. The CDR3 region has the DNA TGCAGTGCTAGACCTGCCGGGACTAGCGGGAGAATAAACTACAATGAGCAGTTCTTC.

This clonotype was observed at least ten times. V and J are TRBV20-1 and TRBJ2-1, with D possibly being TRBD2 (6 bases). Germline V gives CDR1 DFQATT, CDR2 SNEGSKA (reference sequence). The CDR3 runs to 13 residues. Trimming left V 0 bases short and J 8 bases short, with 11 bases between. CDR3 loop: CSARDARLDEQFF. CDR3 sequence (DNA): TGCAGTGCTAGAGACGCACGACTAGATGAGCAGTTCTTC.

This clonotype is medium-sized within its sample. The chain uses TRBV5-1 and TRBJ2-2; no definite D call. CDR3 length: 11 amino acids. Germline CDR1 is SGHRS and CDR2 is YFSETQ. V was clipped by 6 bases and J by 3 bases, with 3 bases between them. The CDR3 nucleotides read TGCGCCAGCACCTACACCGGGGAGCTGTTTTTT. Encoded protein: CASTYTGELFF.

This clonotype rates as medium-sized (0.01 to 0.1%). The gene calls are TRBV6-4 and TRBJ2-3; no firm D call. V lost 4 bases and J 3 bases, leaving 8 bases between the germline ends. The germline V gene has CDR1 MRHNA and CDR2 SNTAGT. This CDR3 is 13 amino acids long. CDR3 loop: CASSGQATDTQYF. For the CDR3, the DNA is TGTGCCAGCAGTGGCCAAGCGACAGATACGCAGTATTTT.

This clonotype turned up a few times. The conserved phenylalanine or tryptophan is not found at the CDR3 terminus, so this likely reflects a read error. The V and J genes are TRBV5-1 and TRBJ1-6; the match to TRBD1 covers 8 bases. CDR1 is SGHRS and CDR2 is YFSETQ in the germline V gene. The ends lost 5 bases at V and 10 bases at J; junction bases unmatched: 8. The CDR3 totals 14 residues. DNA of the CDR3: TGCGCCAGCAGTCAGAGACAGGGGCCCTCACCCCTCCACCTT. Protein: CASSQRQGPSPLHL.

By its share, this clonotype is medium-sized. The V gene is TRBV20-1, the J gene TRBJ2-7; no clear D gene. Germline V CDR1 and CDR2: DFQATT, SNEGSKA (reference sequence). Deletions cut 7 bases from V and 1 base from J, with 14 bases between. CDR3 length equals 13 residues. CDR3 sequence (DNA): TGCAGTGTTGCCGTCCCCAGATCCTACGAGCAGTACTTC. Its protein product is CSVAVPRSYEQYF.

By share of the sample, this clonotype is medium-sized. J is TRBJ1-1 and V is TRBV7-3; D is perhaps TRBD1 (6 bases). Trimming took 1 base from V and 6 from J, leaving 12 bases between them. Germline CDR1 SGHTA, CDR2 FQGTGA. This CDR3 has 14 residues. CDR3 nucleotide sequence: TGTGCCAGCAGCTTAATGGGCCAGGGGTCTGAAGCTTTCTTT. This translates into CASSLMGQGSEAFF.

This clonotype has only a few counts. A read error is possible here, since a much larger clone lies one base away. The V call is TRBV11-2, the J call TRBJ2-2; TRBD2 might be the D (5 bases). The CDR3 covers 13 residues. The germline V gene encodes CDR1 SGHAT and CDR2 FQNNGV. Trimming removed 6 bases at V and 6 bases at J, with 11 bases between. This chain's CDR3 is CASSWTSAGELFF. Here the CDR3 DNA reads TGTGCCAGCAGTTGGACTTCCGCCGGGGAGCTGTTTTTT.

This clonotype appeared many times. The gene calls are TRBV4-2 and TRBJ2-5; tentative D call: TRBD2 (6 bases). The CDR3 length is 16 residues. The germline CDR1 and CDR2 sequences are LGHNA and YNFKEQ. Between the trimmed V and J ends, which lost 0 bases and 1 base, there was a span of 12 bases. In DNA, the CDR3 is TGTGCCAGCAGCCAAGAACCGGGAGCCCGCCAAGAGACCCAGTACTTC. It is translated as CASSQEPGARQETQYF.

This clonotype came up many times. The chain is built from TRBV25-1 and TRBJ2-2, with 8 bases lining up with TRBD1. The CDR3 runs 16 residues. CDR1 and CDR2 from the germline V gene are MGHDK and SYGVNS. With 1 base clipped from V and 3 bases from J, the junction kept 4 bases outside the gene matches. For the CDR3, the DNA is TGTGCCAGCAGTGAATGGCAGGGGGCCTACACCGGGGAGCTGTTTTTT. As protein: CASSEWQGAYTGELFF.

This clonotype ranks as medium-sized. The J gene is TRBJ1-5, the V gene TRBV20-1; D is possibly TRBD1 (6 bases). CDR3 length equals 13 residues. Looked up from germline, CDR1 is DFQATT and CDR2 is SNEGSKA (reference sequence). Trimming cost V 3 bases and J 4 bases, with 10 bases left between them. The CDR3 DNA follows: TGCAGTGCTAGTTACAGGGTTAATCAGCCCCAGCATTTT. It codes for CSASYRVNQPQHF.

Ten or more counts support this clonotype. J is TRBJ2-5 and V is TRBV5-1, with D maybe TRBD1 (5 bases). Germline CDR1 is SGHRS and CDR2 is YFSETQ. This CDR3 spans 14 amino acids. Trimming removed 5 bases at V and 5 bases at J, with 16 bases between. CDR3 nucleotide sequence: TGCGCCAGCAGACAAGGACAAACCTGGGAGACCCAGTACTTC. Translated, it gives CASRQGQTWETQYF.

This clonotype is labeled as medium-sized (0.01 to 0.1%). The chain links TRBV7-2 to TRBJ2-5, with TRBD2 matching 9 bases. CDR1 is SGHTA, CDR2 FQGNSA, per germline. With 1 base clipped from V and 6 bases from J, the junction kept 3 bases outside the gene matches. There are 14 residues in the CDR3. The DNA for the CDR3 is TGTGCCAGCAGCTTAGGCGGGACTAGCAAGACCCAGTACTTC. Translation: CASSLGGTSKTQYF.

The chain joins TRBV19 to TRBJ2-1; unclear D gene. V lost 0 bases and J 0 bases, leaving 9 bases between the germline ends. The CDR3 spans 16 residues. The germline CDR1 and CDR2 sequences are LNHDA and SQIVND (reference sequence). In nucleotides, the CDR3 is TGTGCCAGTAGTATAGACTTTCGGGCCTCCTACAATGAGCAGTTCTTC. Protein product: CASSIDFRASYNEQFF.

This chain joins TRBV20-1 and TRBJ2-7; perhaps TRBD2 as D (5 bases). Per the germline V gene, CDR1 is DFQATT and CDR2 is SNEGSKA (reference sequence). Trimming took off 0 bases at V and 4 bases at J, with 16 bases between the two ends. The CDR3 spans 15 residues. Here the CDR3 reads CSARDRRWILYEQYF. The DNA for the CDR3 is TGCAGTGCTAGAGATCGGAGGTGGATATTATACGAGCAGTACTTC.

This clonotype was observed a few times. A much larger clone differs by one base, so this may be a read error. The gene calls are TRBV7-9 and TRBJ2-7; D is possibly TRBD1 or TRBD2 (5 bases each). The V and J ends lost 0 bases and 6 bases respectively, with 9 bases between them. Germline CDR1 reads SEHNR; CDR2 reads FQNEAQ (reference sequence). This CDR3 spans 13 amino acids. CDR3 region: CASSLAMGVEQYF. The DNA for the CDR3 is TGTGCCAGCAGCTTAGCAATGGGGGTCGAGCAGTACTTC.

This clonotype was counted only a few times. This chain uses TRBV6-1 with TRBJ1-1; the match to TRBD1 covers 8 bases. After removal of 3 bases from V and 9 bases from J, the junction contained 6 bases not matched to a gene. Germline lookup yields CDR1 MNHNS and CDR2 SASEGT. The CDR3 is 13 amino acids. The CDR3 protein is CASSDRGLKKAFF. CDR3 nucleotide sequence: TGTGCCAGCAGTGACAGGGGGCTGAAGAAAGCTTTCTTT.

By share of the sample, this clonotype is medium-sized. The chain carries TRBV15 and TRBJ2-1; D remains unclear. Trimming took 0 bases from V and 4 from J, leaving 10 bases between them. Germline V lookup: CDR1 LNHNV, CDR2 YYDKDF (reference sequence). The CDR3 is 15 amino acids. The chain's CDR3 is CATSRDGRSYNEQFF. For the CDR3, the DNA is TGTGCCACCAGCAGAGATGGGCGGTCATACAATGAGCAGTTCTTC.

By share of the sample, this clonotype is medium-sized. The rearrangement joins TRBV20-1 to TRBJ1-2; weak D call: TRBD1 (6 bases). Per germline, CDR1 DFQATT and CDR2 SNEGSKA (reference sequence). This CDR3 has 18 residues. V lost 6 bases to trimming and J lost 4 bases, with 30 bases between them. The CDR3 spells CSAVPRGQDERLSYGYTF. The CDR3 DNA follows: TGCAGTGCAGTCCCCAGGGGCCAGGACGAACGGTTAAGCTATGGCTACACCTTC.

CDR3 in amino acids: CASSLGASHNNEQFF. The CDR3 bases are TGTGCCAGCAGCTTAGGAGCTAGCCACAACAATGAGCAGTTCTTC. This chain connects TRBV11-2 to TRBJ2-1; possibly TRBD2 for D (5 bases). The CDR3 runs 15 residues. CDR1 SGHAT and CDR2 FQNNGV come from the germline V gene. The V end lost 1 base, the J end lost 5 bases, and 12 bases lay between the germline ends. The variable domain in full, with the rest retrieved from reference TRBV11-2 and TRBJ2-1, is EAGVAQSPRYKIIEKRQSVAFWCNPISGHATLYWYQQILGQGPKLLIQFQNNGVVDDSQLPKDRFSAERLKGVDSTLKIQPAKLEDSAVYLCASSLGASHNNEQFFGPGTRLTVL.

This clonotype was found many times. This sequence joins TRBV7-2 and TRBJ2-5; perhaps TRBD2 as D (6 bases). This CDR3 contains 14 residues. Trimming pared 5 bases from V and 2 bases from J, leaving 12 bases between. Germline assignment: CDR1 SGHTA and CDR2 FQGNSA. CDR3 coding DNA: TGTGCCAGCAGCCTGGGGGACTGGCAAGAGACCCAGTACTTC. Its protein is CASSLGDWQETQYF.

This clonotype appeared a few times. It may be a read error: a sequence one base away is much more abundant. This chain joins TRBV3-1 and TRBJ2-6; tentative D call: TRBD2 (5 bases). From germline, CDR1 is LGHDT and CDR2 YNNKEL (reference sequence). There are 16 residues in the CDR3. V was trimmed by 4 bases and J by 0 bases, leaving 10 bases between them. The CDR3 DNA follows: TGTGCCAGCAGCCTCCAGAGGGACTCTGGGGCCAACGTCCTGACTTTC. Residues: CASSLQRDSGANVLTF.

This clonotype has at least ten counts. The V gene is TRBV2, the J gene TRBJ2-1, with TRBD2 matching 10 bases. Germline CDR1 reads SNHLY; CDR2 reads FYNNEI. This CDR3 contains 14 residues. After removal of 3 bases from V and 5 bases from J, the junction contained 1 base not matched to a gene. This CDR3 reads CASSDLAGDNEQFF. As DNA, the CDR3 is TGTGCCAGCAGTGATCTAGCGGGGGACAATGAGCAGTTCTTC.

This clonotype has at least ten counts. The chain joins TRBV10-2 to TRBJ2-1; a weak D match, TRBD1 (6 bases). The CDR3 spans 15 residues. Germline CDR1 WSHSY, CDR2 SAAADI. The ends were cut back, 3 bases at V and 6 bases at J, with 15 bases in the middle. DNA for the CDR3: TGCGCCAGCAGTGACATGGCAGGGGTAGGCAATGAGCAGTTCTTC. It codes for CASSDMAGVGNEQFF.

This clonotype is classed as medium-sized. The gene calls are TRBV5-6 and TRBJ2-5, with D perhaps matching TRBD1 (5 bases). The CDR3 runs 13 residues. V was shortened by 2 bases and J by 5 bases, with 10 bases between the two germline ends. CDR1 is SGHDT and CDR2 is YYEEEE in the germline V gene. In nucleotides, the CDR3 is TGTGCCAGCAGCTTCAGGGCGAGGGAGACCCAGTACTTC. Encoded protein: CASSFRARETQYF.

This clonotype was recorded at least ten times. The CDR3 spells CASSSYQRERGDTQYF. The CDR3 DNA is TGTGCCAGCAGCTCCTACCAGCGGGAGCGAGGTGATACGCAGTATTTT. The gene calls are TRBV7-8 and TRBJ2-3; TRBD2 matches 8 bases. Unmatched junction bases numbered 12, after V lost 4 bases and J lost 6 bases. The CDR3 runs to 16 residues. Germline loops: CDR1 SGHVS, CDR2 FQNEAQ.

This clonotype counts as medium-sized (0.01 to 0.1%). This chain connects TRBV3-1 to TRBJ2-5; possible D gene TRBD1, 6 bases. V lost 1 base and J lost 2, with 20 bases in between. The germline CDR1 and CDR2 sequences are LGHDT and YNNKEL (reference sequence). This CDR3 comprises 18 residues. DNA of the CDR3: TGTGCCAGCAGCCAAGCTCTCCCTGGGGGCTCATCGCAAGAGACCCAGTACTTC. This encodes CASSQALPGGSSQETQYF.

By proportion, this clonotype is medium-sized. The chain joins TRBV6-2 or TRBV6-3 to TRBJ1-2, with D maybe TRBD1 (5 bases). The V end lost 7 bases, the J end lost 2 bases, and 14 bases lay between the germline ends. Germline V gives CDR1 MNHEY, CDR2 SVGEGT. CDR3 length: 14 residues. The CDR3 here is CASTDGGANYGYTF. The CDR3 region has the DNA TGTGCCAGCACCGACGGGGGTGCCAACTATGGCTACACCTTC.

By its share, this clonotype is medium-sized. An end of the junction differs from the germline gene, which may be a read error. The chain has TRBV7-7 and TRBJ2-5; 11 positions match TRBD2. Per germline, CDR1 SSHAT and CDR2 FNYEAQ (reference sequence). The CDR3 runs to 16 residues. The CDR3 DNA is TGTGCTAGCAGCTTAGCTAGCGGGAGGAAGGGAGAGACCCAGTACTTC. Amino acid sequence: CASSLASGRKGETQYF.

This clonotype was detected ten times or more. V usage is TRBV4-1 and J usage is TRBJ2-6; 9 nucleotides agree with TRBD1. The germline V gene encodes CDR1 MGHRA and CDR2 YSYEKL. This CDR3 is built from 15 residues. V gave up 5 bases and J gave up 1 base; unmatched junction bases: 0. CDR3 nucleotide sequence: TGCGCCAGCAGCGGACAGGGGTCTGGGGCCAACGTCCTGACTTTC. Translated: CASSGQGSGANVLTF.